The next 20 T cell receptor beta chains were all read from a single sample in a study of naive and memory T cell subsets. Two oligonucleotides, mixed equimolar, formed the beta constant-region primer covering TRBC1 and TRBC2. TCRdb recomputed calls from the UMI-ligation and nested PCR reads with MiXCR, one row per CDR3 protein. The profile shows thousands of distinct CDR3 sequences, around 7% of them singletons. The sample comprised effector memory CD8+ T cells from blood. Sample subset: effector memory, CD45RA- CD27-. All receptors come from a human donor in good health.

The V and J genes are TRBV30 and TRBJ2-1, with 14 bases aligning to TRBD2. The junction had 5 bases not matched to a gene; V was cut back by 7 bases and J by 3 bases. CDR3 length: 15 residues. In germline, CDR1 is GTSNPN, CDR2 SVGIG (reference sequence). The DNA of the CDR3 is TGTGCCTTCGCCGGGACTAGCGGGAGCTACAATGAGCAGTTCTTC. This sequence encodes CAFAGTSGSYNEQFF.

This clonotype has ten or more counts. An end of the junction differs from the germline gene, which may be a read error. The rearrangement uses TRBV28 and TRBJ2-7; D tentatively fits TRBD1 or TRBD2 (5 bases each). The germline gives CDR1 MDHEN, CDR2 SYDVKM. CDR3 length equals 11 residues. CDR3 bases: TGTGCCAGCAGTTTAGAGGGGCCTCCTAGCTTC. This sequence encodes CASSLEGPPSF. The variable domain in full, with the rest retrieved from reference TRBV28 and TRBJ2-7, is DVKVTQSSRYLVKRTGEKVFLECVQDMDHENMFWYRQDPGLGLRLIYFSYDVKMKEKGDIPEGYSVSREKKERFSLILESASTNQTSMYLCASSLEGPPSFGPGTRLTVT.

This clonotype is termed medium-sized. The J gene is TRBJ2-7, the V gene TRBV6-5, with D unclear. CDR3 size: 11 residues. The V gene's germline CDR1 is MNHEY and CDR2 SVGAGI. The V end was cut by 5 bases, the J end by 4 bases, with 6 bases between. The CDR3 reads CASSAGYEQYF. CDR3 DNA sequence: TGTGCCAGCAGTGCCGGATACGAGCAGTACTTC.

This clonotype has ten or more counts. The chain combines TRBV2 with TRBJ2-3, with D maybe TRBD1 (6 bases). Per germline, CDR1 SNHLY and CDR2 FYNNEI. The CDR3 totals 15 residues. V was shortened by 6 bases and J by 0 bases, with 13 bases between the two germline ends. CDR3 bases: TGTGCCAGCAGCCCCGGGACATCTAGCACAGATACGCAGTATTTT. Translating it yields CASSPGTSSTDTQYF.

V gene TRBV7-9 combines with J gene TRBJ2-4; weak D call: TRBD2 (6 bases). V was trimmed by 5 bases and J by 0 bases, leaving 8 bases between them. The germline gives CDR1 SEHNR, CDR2 FQNEAQ (reference sequence). The CDR3 covers 14 residues. DNA for the CDR3: TGTGCCAGCAGCCGCGGGACAGCCAAAAACATTCAGTACTTC. Amino acid sequence: CASSRGTAKNIQYF.

This clonotype is large in the sample. This chain connects TRBV4-3 to TRBJ2-7; no clear D. The CDR3 covers 15 residues. V lost 1 base and J 1 base, leaving 11 bases between the germline ends. Germline loops: CDR1 LGHNA, CDR2 YSLEER. CDR3 protein: CASSQVADLSYEQYF. Written as DNA, the CDR3 is TGCGCCAGCAGCCAAGTTGCCGACCTATCCTACGAGCAGTACTTC.

This clonotype was detected a few times. The rearrangement uses TRBV13 and TRBJ2-2, with no clear D. Germline V lookup: CDR1 PRHDT, CDR2 FYEKMQ (reference sequence). Trimming cost V 0 bases and J 1 base, with 3 bases left between them. The CDR3 runs 14 residues. DNA of the CDR3: TGTGCCAGCAGCTTAGGGAAGAACACCGGGGAGCTGTTTTTT. This translates into CASSLGKNTGELFF.

CDR3 nucleotide sequence: TGTGCCTGGGTGCAGCTAGCGGGAAGTTCGAATGAGCAGTTCTTC. Translation gives CAWVQLAGSSNEQFF. The chain is built from TRBV30 and TRBJ2-1; TRBD2 aligns across 9 bases. This CDR3 is 15 amino acids long. V was pared by 5 bases and J by 7 bases, with 12 bases of the junction left unmatched. Germline-derived CDR1 and CDR2 are GTSNPN and SVGIG (reference sequence).

V is TRBV28 and J is TRBJ2-3, with 8 positions matching TRBD2. V trimming: 6 bases; J trimming: 4 bases; junction bases outside the gene matches: 15. The CDR3 extends over 17 amino acids. Germline CDR1 reads MDHEN; CDR2 reads SYDVKM. The CDR3 sequence: CASSPRFGGGGADTQYF. CDR3 DNA sequence: TGTGCCAGCAGCCCGAGATTCGGGGGGGGCGGTGCAGATACGCAGTATTTT.

The V gene is TRBV20-1, the J gene TRBJ2-7; 9 bases match TRBD1. V lost 1 base and J lost 6; bases outside the gene matches: 10. The CDR3 is 15 amino acids. The V gene's germline CDR1 is DFQATT and CDR2 SNEGSKA (reference sequence). The chain's CDR3 is CSARGKTGGSTEQYF. In DNA form, the CDR3 reads TGCAGTGCTAGAGGGAAGACAGGGGGAAGCACCGAGCAGTACTTC.

This clonotype was counted at least ten times. The genes are TRBV20-1 and TRBJ2-7; the D gene is possibly TRBD2 (6 bases). Germline CDR1 DFQATT, CDR2 SNEGSKA (reference sequence). The V gene lost 0 bases and the J gene lost 0 bases, with 12 bases spanning the gap. The CDR3 contains 15 residues. The CDR3 DNA reads TGCAGTGCTAGAGATATCGGCGGGGACTCCTACGAGCAGTACTTC. It codes for CSARDIGGDSYEQYF.

The chain has TRBV20-1 and TRBJ2-5; 10 nucleotides line up with TRBD2. V lost 1 base and J lost 2; bases outside the gene matches: 13. The germline CDR1 and CDR2 sequences are DFQATT and SNEGSKA (reference sequence). CDR3 size: 18 residues. CDR3 sequence: CSARATVASGSPQETQYF. DNA of the CDR3: TGCAGTGCTAGAGCTACAGTCGCTAGCGGGAGCCCACAAGAGACCCAGTACTTC.

This clonotype was counted only a few times. The CDR3 reads CASSSSSTTEAFF. The CDR3 region has the DNA TGTGCCAGCAGCTCATCCAGCACGACTGAAGCTTTCTTT. V and J are TRBV7-3 and TRBJ1-1; the D is unclear. The CDR3 extends over 13 amino acids. Trimming shortened V by 4 bases and J by 5 bases, and 11 bases separated the two germline ends. In germline, CDR1 is SGHTA, CDR2 FQGTGA.

This clonotype has more than one count but fewer than ten. J is TRBJ2-5 and V is TRBV27, with D perhaps TRBD1 or TRBD2 (5 bases each). V lost 8 bases to trimming and J lost 5 bases, with 18 bases between them. The CDR3 consists of 14 residues. CDR1 is MNHEY and CDR2 is SMNVEV in the germline V gene (reference sequence). The CDR3 here is CASSLMGEKETQYF. CDR3 coding DNA: TGTGCCAGCTCCCTTATGGGGGAAAAGGAGACCCAGTACTTC.

Judged by abundance, this clonotype is medium-sized (0.01 to 0.1%). A read error may be the cause here, since a much bigger clone is one base away. This chain connects TRBV20-1 to TRBJ1-3; D uncertain. From germline, CDR1 is DFQATT and CDR2 SNEGSKA (reference sequence). With 1 base removed from V and 1 base from J, the gap between germline ends came to 5 bases. This CDR3 contains 13 residues. CDR3 in amino acids: CSARARSGNTIYF. In DNA form, the CDR3 reads TGCAGTGCTAGAGCCCGGTCTGGAAACACCATATATTTT.

This clonotype has a count of ten or more. The rearrangement joins TRBV20-1 to TRBJ1-5; 9 bases map to TRBD1. The CDR3 has 14 amino acids. The V gene's germline CDR1 is DFQATT and CDR2 SNEGSKA (reference sequence). Trimming removed 4 bases from V and 4 bases from J; junction bases left unmatched: 5. CDR3 DNA: TGCAGTGCTATACAGGGGGCGGAAAATCAGCCCCAGCATTTT. Translating it yields CSAIQGAENQPQHF.

The table lists this clonotype with a few counts. CDR3 residues: CSASGLPGPTDTQYF. CDR3 coding DNA: TGCAGCGCTTCGGGACTCCCGGGGCCCACAGATACGCAGTATTTT. This sequence joins TRBV29-1 and TRBJ2-3; D possibly corresponds to TRBD2 (6 bases). The V end lost 7 bases, the J end lost 2 bases, and 19 bases lay between the germline ends. The CDR3 length is 15 residues. Germline-derived CDR1 and CDR2 are SQVTM and ANQGSEA.

The genes are TRBV6-1 and TRBJ2-7; maybe TRBD2 (6 bases). The CDR3 consists of 16 residues. Germline V CDR1 and CDR2: MNHNS, SASEGT. V lost 0 bases to trimming and J lost 0 bases, with 12 bases between them. This chain's CDR3 is CASSEASGDSSYEQYF. Written as DNA, the CDR3 is TGTGCCAGCAGTGAAGCTTCGGGAGATAGCTCCTACGAGCAGTACTTC.

This clonotype was seen repeatedly, ten times or more. The V gene is TRBV12-3 or TRBV12-4, the J gene TRBJ2-1; 11 bases match TRBD2. Trimming cost V 6 bases and J 7 bases; bases outside gene matches: 14. This CDR3 spans 17 amino acids. The CDR3 region is CASSHSLAGVLGNEQFF. The CDR3 nucleotides read TGTGCCAGCAGCCATTCACTAGCGGGAGTTCTTGGGAATGAGCAGTTCTTC.

This clonotype was seen repeatedly, ten times or more. The V gene is TRBV6-4, the J gene TRBJ2-7, with a tentative D call TRBD2 (6 bases). The CDR3 sequence is 14 residues long. CDR1 and CDR2 (germline): MRHNA, SNTAGT. The V end was cut by 4 bases, the J end by 5 bases, with 15 bases between. The CDR3 loop reads CASSVNGGTDEQYF. Here the CDR3 DNA reads TGTGCCAGCAGTGTGAATGGCGGGACTGACGAGCAGTACTTC.